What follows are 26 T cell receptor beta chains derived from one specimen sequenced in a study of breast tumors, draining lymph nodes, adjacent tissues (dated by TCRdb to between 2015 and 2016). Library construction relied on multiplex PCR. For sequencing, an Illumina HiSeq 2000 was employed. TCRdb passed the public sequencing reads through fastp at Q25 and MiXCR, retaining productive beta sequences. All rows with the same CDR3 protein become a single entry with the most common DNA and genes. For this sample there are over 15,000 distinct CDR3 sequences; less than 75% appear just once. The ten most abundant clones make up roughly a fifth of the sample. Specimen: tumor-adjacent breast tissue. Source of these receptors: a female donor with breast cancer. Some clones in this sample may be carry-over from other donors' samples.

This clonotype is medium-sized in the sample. This chain's CDR3 is CASSFRAAGYTF. The CDR3 DNA reads as TGTGCCAGCAGCTTCAGGGCCGCAGGCTACACCTTC. The genes are TRBV5-6 and TRBJ1-2; maybe TRBD1 (5 bases). With 2 bases removed from V and 8 bases from J, the gap between germline ends came to 10 bases. The CDR3 is 12 amino acids. The germline gives CDR1 SGHDT, CDR2 YYEEEE.

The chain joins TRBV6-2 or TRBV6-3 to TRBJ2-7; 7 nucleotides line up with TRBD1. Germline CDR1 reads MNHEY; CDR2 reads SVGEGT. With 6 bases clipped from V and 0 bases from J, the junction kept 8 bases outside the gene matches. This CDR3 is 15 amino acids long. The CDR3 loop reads CASSKTGDFSYEQYF. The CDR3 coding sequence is TGTGCCAGCAGCAAAACAGGGGATTTCTCCTACGAGCAGTACTTC.

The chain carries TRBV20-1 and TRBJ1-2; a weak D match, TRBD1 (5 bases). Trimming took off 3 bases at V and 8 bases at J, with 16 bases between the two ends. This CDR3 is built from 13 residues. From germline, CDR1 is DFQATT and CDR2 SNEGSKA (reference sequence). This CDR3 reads CSARPREEKGYTF. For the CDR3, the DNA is TGCAGTGCTAGGCCCAGGGAAGAGAAGGGCTACACCTTC.

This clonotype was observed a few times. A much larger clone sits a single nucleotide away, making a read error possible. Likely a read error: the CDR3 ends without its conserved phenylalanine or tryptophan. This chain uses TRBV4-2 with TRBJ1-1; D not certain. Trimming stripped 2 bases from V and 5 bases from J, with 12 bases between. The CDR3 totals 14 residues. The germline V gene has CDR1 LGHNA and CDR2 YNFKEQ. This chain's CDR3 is CASSQPDRRTEAFL. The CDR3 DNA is TGTGCCAGCAGCCAACCGGACCGGAGGACTGAAGCTTTCCTT.

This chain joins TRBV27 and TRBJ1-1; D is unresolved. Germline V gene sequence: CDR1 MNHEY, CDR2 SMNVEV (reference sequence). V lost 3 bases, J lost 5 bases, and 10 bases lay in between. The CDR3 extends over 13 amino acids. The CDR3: CASSLAGETEAFF. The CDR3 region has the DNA TGTGCCAGCAGTTTGGCAGGCGAGACTGAAGCTTTCTTT.

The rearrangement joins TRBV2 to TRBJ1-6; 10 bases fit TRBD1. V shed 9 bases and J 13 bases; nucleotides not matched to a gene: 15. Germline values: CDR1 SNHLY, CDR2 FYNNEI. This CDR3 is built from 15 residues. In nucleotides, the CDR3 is TGTGCCAGTATAGGACAGGGGGGGAGTGGTTCCCCCCTCCACTTT. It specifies CASIGQGGSGSPLHF.

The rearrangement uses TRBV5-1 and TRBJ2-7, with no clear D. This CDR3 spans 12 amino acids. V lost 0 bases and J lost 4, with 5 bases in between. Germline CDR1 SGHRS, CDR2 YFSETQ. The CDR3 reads CASSLDGYEQYF. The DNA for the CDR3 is TGCGCCAGCAGCTTGGACGGGTACGAGCAGTACTTC.

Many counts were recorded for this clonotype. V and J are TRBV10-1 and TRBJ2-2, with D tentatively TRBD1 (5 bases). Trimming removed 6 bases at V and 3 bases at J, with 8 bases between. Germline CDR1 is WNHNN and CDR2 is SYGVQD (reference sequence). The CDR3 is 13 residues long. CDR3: CASRWTYTGELFF. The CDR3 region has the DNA TGCGCCAGCAGGTGGACATACACCGGGGAGCTGTTTTTT.

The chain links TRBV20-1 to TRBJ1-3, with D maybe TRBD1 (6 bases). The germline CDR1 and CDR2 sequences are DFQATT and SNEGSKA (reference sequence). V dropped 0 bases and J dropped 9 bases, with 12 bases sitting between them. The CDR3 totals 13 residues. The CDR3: CSAREGGFCTIYF. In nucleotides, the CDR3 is TGCAGTGCTAGAGAAGGGGGATTTTGCACCATATATTTT.

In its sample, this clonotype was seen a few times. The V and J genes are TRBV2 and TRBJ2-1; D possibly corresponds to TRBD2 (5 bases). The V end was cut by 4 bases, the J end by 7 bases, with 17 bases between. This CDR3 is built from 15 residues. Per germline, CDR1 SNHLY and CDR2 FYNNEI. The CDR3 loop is CASSGGAVSKNEQFF. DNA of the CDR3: TGTGCCAGCAGTGGAGGAGCGGTCTCGAAAAATGAGCAGTTCTTC.

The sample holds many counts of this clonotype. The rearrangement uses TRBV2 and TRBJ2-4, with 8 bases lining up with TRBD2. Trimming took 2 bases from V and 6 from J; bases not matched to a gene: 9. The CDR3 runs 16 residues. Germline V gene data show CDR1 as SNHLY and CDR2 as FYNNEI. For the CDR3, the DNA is TGTGCCAGCAGTGAATGGGGTAGCGGGACGTTAAACATTCAGTACTTC. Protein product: CASSEWGSGTLNIQYF.

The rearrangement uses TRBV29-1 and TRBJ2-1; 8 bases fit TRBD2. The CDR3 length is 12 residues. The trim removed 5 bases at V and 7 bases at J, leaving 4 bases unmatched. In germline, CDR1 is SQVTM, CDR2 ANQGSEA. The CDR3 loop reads CSVTGTRNEQFF. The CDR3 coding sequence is TGCAGCGTTACCGGGACTAGAAATGAGCAGTTCTTC.

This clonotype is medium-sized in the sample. The CDR3 DNA sequence: TGTGCCAGCAGCTCCAAAACTAGTGGGGGTTACAATGAGCAGTTCTTC. Protein sequence: CASSSKTSGGYNEQFF. The J gene is TRBJ2-1, the V gene TRBV13; possibly TRBD1 or TRBD2 for D (5 bases each). This CDR3 contains 16 residues. Germline CDR1 PRHDT, CDR2 FYEKMQ (reference sequence). Trimming removed 4 bases from V and 4 bases from J, with 17 bases in between.

Here the CDR3 DNA reads TGTGCCAGCAGCATACAGGGGATGAGCGAGCAGTACTTC. This codes for CASSIQGMSEQYF. This sequence joins TRBV7-9 and TRBJ2-7, with 7 bases aligning to TRBD1. With 5 bases clipped from V and 6 bases from J, the junction kept 7 bases outside the gene matches. CDR1 is SEHNR, CDR2 FQNEAQ, per germline (reference sequence). The CDR3 contains 13 residues.

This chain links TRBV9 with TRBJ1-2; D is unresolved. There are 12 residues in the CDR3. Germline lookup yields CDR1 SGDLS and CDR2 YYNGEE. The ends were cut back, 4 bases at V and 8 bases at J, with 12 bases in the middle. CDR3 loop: CASSLKREGYTF. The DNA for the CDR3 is TGTGCCAGCAGCCTCAAACGCGAAGGCTACACCTTC.

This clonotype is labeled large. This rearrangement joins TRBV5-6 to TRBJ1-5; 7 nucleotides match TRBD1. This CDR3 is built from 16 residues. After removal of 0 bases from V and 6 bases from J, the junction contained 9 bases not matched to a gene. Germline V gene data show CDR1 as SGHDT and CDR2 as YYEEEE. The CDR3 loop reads CASSLALQGGGQPQHF. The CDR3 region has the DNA TGTGCCAGCAGCTTGGCCCTTCAGGGGGGAGGTCAGCCCCAGCATTTT.

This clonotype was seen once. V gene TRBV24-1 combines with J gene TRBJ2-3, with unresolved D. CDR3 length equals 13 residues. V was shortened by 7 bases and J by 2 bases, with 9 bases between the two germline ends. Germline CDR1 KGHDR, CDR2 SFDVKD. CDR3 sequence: CATRGSNTDTQYF. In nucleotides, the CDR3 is TGTGCCACCAGGGGAAGCAACACAGATACGCAGTATTTT.

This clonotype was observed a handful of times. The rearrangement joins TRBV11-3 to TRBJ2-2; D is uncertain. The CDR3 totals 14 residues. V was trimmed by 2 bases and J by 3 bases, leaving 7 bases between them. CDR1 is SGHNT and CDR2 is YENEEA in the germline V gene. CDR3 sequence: CASSLSGDTGELFF. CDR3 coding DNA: TGTGCCAGCAGCTTATCTGGGGACACCGGGGAGCTGTTTTTT.

CDR3 region: CASRTGGPYEQYF. For the CDR3, the DNA is TGTGCCAGCAGGACAGGGGGCCCCTACGAGCAGTACTTC. The rearrangement joins TRBV2 to TRBJ2-7; 10 positions match TRBD1. The CDR3 totals 13 residues. Germline values: CDR1 SNHLY, CDR2 FYNNEI. J gave up 2 bases and V 6 bases, and 1 base lay outside the gene matches.

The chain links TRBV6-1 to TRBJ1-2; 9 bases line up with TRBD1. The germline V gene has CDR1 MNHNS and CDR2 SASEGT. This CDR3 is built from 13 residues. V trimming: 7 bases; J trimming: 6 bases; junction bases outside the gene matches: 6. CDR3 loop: CASTDTGGHGYTF. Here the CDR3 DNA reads TGTGCCAGCACCGATACAGGGGGCCATGGCTACACCTTC.

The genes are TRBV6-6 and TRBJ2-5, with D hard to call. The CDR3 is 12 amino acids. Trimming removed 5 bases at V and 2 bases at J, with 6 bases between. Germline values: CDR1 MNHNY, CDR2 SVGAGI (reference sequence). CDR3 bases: TGTGCCAGCAGTCGGAGTCAAGAGACCCAGTACTTC. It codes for CASSRSQETQYF.

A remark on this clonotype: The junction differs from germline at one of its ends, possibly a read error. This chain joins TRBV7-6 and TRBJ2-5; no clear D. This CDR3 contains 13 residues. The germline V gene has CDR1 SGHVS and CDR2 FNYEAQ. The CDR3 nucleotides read TGCGCCAGCAGCATCCGGGCGCAAGAGACCCAGTACTTC. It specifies CASSIRAQETQYF.

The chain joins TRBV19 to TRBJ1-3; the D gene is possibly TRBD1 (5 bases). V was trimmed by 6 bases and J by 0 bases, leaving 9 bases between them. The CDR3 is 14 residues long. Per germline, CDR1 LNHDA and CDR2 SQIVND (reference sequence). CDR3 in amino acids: CASSGANSGNTIYF. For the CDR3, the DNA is TGTGCCAGTAGCGGGGCTAACTCTGGAAACACCATATATTTT.

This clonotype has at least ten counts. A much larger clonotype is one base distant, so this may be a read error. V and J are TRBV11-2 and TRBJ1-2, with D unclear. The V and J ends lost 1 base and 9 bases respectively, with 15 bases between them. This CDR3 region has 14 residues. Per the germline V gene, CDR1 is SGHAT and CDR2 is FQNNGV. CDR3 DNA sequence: TGTGCCAGCAGCTTAGGTCGCCAGGCGTATCGCTACACCTTC. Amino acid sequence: CASSLGRQAYRYTF.

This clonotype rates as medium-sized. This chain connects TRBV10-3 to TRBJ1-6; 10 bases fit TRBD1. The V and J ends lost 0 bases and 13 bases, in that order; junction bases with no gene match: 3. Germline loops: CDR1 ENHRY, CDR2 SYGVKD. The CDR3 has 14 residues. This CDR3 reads CAISESPDRGPLHF. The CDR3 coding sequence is TGTGCCATCAGTGAGTCGCCGGACAGGGGGCCCCTCCACTTT.

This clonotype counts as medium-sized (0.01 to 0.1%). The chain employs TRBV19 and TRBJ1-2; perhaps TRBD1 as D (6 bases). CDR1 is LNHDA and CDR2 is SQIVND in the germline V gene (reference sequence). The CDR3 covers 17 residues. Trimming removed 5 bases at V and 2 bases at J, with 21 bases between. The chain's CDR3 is CASSPHMGRDRNYGYTF. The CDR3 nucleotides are TGTGCCAGTAGTCCCCATATGGGAAGAGACAGGAACTATGGCTACACCTTC.